This T cell receptor beta chain is drawn from a study of OX40 agonist ivuxolimab in advanced cancers. Study-wide findings and caveats: Clonal expansion from baseline to week 6 occurred in both CD4+ and CD8+ T cells.

Notes on this clone: Its antigen is unidentified.

Assay: immunoSEQ multiplex PCR; the TCRdb copy retains only in-frame clones and omits some. The sample lists just under 100,000 clones; approximately 94% were seen once. The ends were cut back, 7 bases at V and 0 bases at J, with 10 bases in the middle. CDR3 length: 14 residues. Looked up from germline, CDR1 is SNHLY and CDR2 is FYNNEI. The sequenced sample was CD4+ or CD8+ T cells sorted from blood, obtained in a trial of the OX40 agonist ivuxolimab. The receptor was derived from an adult with an advanced solid tumor such as melanoma, head and neck, liver or kidney cancer. The V and J genes are TRBV2 and TRBJ2-1; no reliable D call. The chain's CDR3 is CASKVDGSYNEQFF. The CDR3 DNA is TGTGCCAGCAAGGTTGACGGCTCCTACAATGAGCAGTTCTTC. Filled out from reference TRBV2 and TRBJ2-1, the complete variable domain reads EPEVTQTPSHQVTQMGQEVILRCVPISNHLYFYWYRQILGQKVEFLVSFYNNEISEKSEIFDDQFSVERPDGSNFTLKIRSTKLEDSAMYFCASKVDGSYNEQFFGPGTRLTVL.